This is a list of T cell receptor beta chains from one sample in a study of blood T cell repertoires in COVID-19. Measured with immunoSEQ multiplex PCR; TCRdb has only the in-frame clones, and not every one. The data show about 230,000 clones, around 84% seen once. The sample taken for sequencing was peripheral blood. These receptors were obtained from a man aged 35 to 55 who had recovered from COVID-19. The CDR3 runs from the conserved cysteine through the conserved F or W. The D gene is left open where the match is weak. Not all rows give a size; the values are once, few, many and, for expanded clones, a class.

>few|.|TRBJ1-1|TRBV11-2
TGTGCCAGCAGCTTAGTCGGCACTGAAGCTTTCTTT
CASSLVGTEAFF
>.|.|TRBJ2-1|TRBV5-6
TGTGCCAGCAGCTGGCTGAATGATGAGCAGTTCTTC
CASSWLNDEQFF
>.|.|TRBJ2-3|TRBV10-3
TGTGCCATCAGTGATCCCAGGACAGAAATTCCGTATTTT
CAISDPRTEIPYF
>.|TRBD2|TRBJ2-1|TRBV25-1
TGTGCCAGCAGTGAAGGATCTAGCGGGGGAAGCTCCTACAATGAGCAGTTCTTC
CASSEGSSGGSSYNEQFF
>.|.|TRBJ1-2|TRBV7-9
TGTGCCAGCAGCTTAGCATCGGGGTACGGCCATCACACCTTC
CASSLASGYGHHTF
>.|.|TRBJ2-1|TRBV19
TGTGCCAGTAGGTCTCTTAGCGGTTCCTACAATGAGCAGTTCTTC
CASRSLSGSYNEQFF
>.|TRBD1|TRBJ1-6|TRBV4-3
TGCGCCAGCAGCCGCGGGACAGGGAATAATTCACCCCTCCACTTT
CASSRGTGNNSPLHF
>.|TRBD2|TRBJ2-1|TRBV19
TGTGCCAGTAGTATAAGGCTAGCGGGGGACAATGAGCAGTTCTTC
CASSIRLAGDNEQFF
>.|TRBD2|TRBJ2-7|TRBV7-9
TGTGCCAGCAGTTATGCGGGGGGACCCTACGAGCAGTACTTC
CASSYAGGPYEQYF
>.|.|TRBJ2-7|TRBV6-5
TGTGCCAGCAGTTACTCTGGCAGAACTACCTACGAGCAGTACTTC
CASSYSGRTTYEQYF
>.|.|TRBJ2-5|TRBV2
TGTGCCAGCAGGAGGGCAGGGGAAGAGACCCAGTACTTC
CASRRAGEETQYF
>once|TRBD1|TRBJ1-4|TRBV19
TGTGCCAGCGAAAAAGACAGGGGGCAAGAAAAACTGTTTTTT
CASEKDRGQEKLFF
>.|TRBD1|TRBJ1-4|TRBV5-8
TGTGCCAGCAGCTTGAAATTCGGGACAGGGCGACTGTTTTTT
CASSLKFGTGRLFF
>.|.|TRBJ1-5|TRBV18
TGTGCCAGCTCACCCTATAGCAATCAGCCCCAGCATTTT
CASSPYSNQPQHF
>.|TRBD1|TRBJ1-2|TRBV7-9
TGTGCCAGCAGCTTGAGGGGGCTTGACTATGGCTACACCTTC
CASSLRGLDYGYTF
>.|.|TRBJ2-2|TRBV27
TGTGCCAGCAGTTTCTACCAGGACTTGAACACCGGGGAGCTGTTTTTT
CASSFYQDLNTGELFF
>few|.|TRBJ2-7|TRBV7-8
TGTGCCAGCAGCCGGAGCTACGAGCAGTACTTC
CASSRSYEQYF
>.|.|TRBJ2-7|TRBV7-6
TGTGCCAGCAGCTTCCCTAACACAGACGAGCAGTACTTC
CASSFPNTDEQYF
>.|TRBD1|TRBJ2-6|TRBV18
TGTGCCAGCTCCCCTGGACAGGGATTCTCTGGGGCCAACGTCCTGACTTTC
CASSPGQGFSGANVLTF
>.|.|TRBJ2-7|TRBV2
TGTGCCAGCAGCCTGACAGGAGACGGGGAGCAGTACTTC
CASSLTGDGEQYF
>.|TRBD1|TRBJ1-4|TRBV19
TGTGCCACCACCTTACAGGGGGCCGCTGGCGAAAAACTGTTTTTT
CATTLQGAAGEKLFF
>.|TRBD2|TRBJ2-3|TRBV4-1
TGCGCCAGCAGCCCCCGGGGGGGAACTAGCACAGATACGCAGTATTTT
CASSPRGGTSTDTQYF
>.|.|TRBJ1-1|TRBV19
TGTGCCAGTACAGGGTGGGGCACTGAAGCTTTCTTT
CASTGWGTEAFF
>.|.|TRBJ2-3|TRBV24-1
TGTGCCACCAGTGGCGGGTCGACTAGCACAGATACGCAGTATTTT
CATSGGSTSTDTQYF
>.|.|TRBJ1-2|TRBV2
TGTGCCAGCAGCGGGGGATTCTTCGGAGGCTACACCTTC
CASSGGFFGGYTF
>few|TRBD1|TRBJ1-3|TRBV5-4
TGTGCCAGCAGCGTACCGGGACAGGGCAGAAACACCATATATTTT
CASSVPGQGRNTIYF
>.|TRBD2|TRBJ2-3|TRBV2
TGTGCCAGCTCCCCGACTAGCGGGGGATGGGATACGCAGTATTTT
CASSPTSGGWDTQYF
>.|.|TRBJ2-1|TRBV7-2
TGTGCCAGCAGCTTAGGGTCTAGCGCAGTGCCAACCGAGCAGTTCTTC
CASSLGSSAVPTEQFF